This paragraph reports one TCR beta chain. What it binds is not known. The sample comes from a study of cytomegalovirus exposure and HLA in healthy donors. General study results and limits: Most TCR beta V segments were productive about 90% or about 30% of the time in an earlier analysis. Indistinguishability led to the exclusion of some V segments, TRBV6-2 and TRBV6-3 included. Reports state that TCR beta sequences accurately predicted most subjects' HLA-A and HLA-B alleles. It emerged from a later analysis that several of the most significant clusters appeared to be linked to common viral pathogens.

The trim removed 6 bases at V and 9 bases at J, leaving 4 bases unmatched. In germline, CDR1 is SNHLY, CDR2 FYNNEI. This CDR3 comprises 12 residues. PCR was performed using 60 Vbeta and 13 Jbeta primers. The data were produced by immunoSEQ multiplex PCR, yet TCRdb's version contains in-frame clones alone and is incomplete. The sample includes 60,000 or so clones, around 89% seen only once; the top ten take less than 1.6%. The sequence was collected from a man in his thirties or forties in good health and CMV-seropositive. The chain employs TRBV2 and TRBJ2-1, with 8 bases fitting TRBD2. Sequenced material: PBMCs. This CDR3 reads CASSLSGSEQFF. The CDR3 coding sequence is TGTGCCAGCAGCCTCAGCGGGAGTGAGCAGTTCTTC.